The rows below give T cell receptor beta chains drawn from one sample of a study of yellow fever vaccine responses in identical twins. TCRdb redid the calling of the RT-PCR reads with MiXCR, one entry per CDR3 protein. The repertoire holds fewer than 3,000 distinct CDR3 sequences, with 75% to 85% as singletons. Source: T cells from blood (PBMCs), unsorted or a sorted subset (not recorded which), taken before or after yellow fever vaccination (not recorded which). The receptors originated from a female donor who received the yellow fever vaccine. Each CDR3 is given with its conserved first and last residue. The D gene is left open where the match is weak. A clone size is listed for some rows: how often the clone was seen (once, few, many), or a class if it is expanded.

D: TRBD1; size: NA; V: TRBV6-2/TRBV6-3; J: TRBJ2-7; DNA: TGTGCCAGCACCACAGGGGCATACGAGCAGTACTTC; CDR3: CASTTGAYEQYF
D: NA; size: NA; V: TRBV29-1; J: TRBJ2-1; DNA: TGCAGCGTCCGCGACAATGAGCAGTTCTTC; CDR3: CSVRDNEQFF
D: NA; size: NA; V: TRBV6-2/TRBV6-3; J: TRBJ2-7; DNA: TGTGCCAGCAAGGACGAAGCCTACGAGCAGTACTTC; CDR3: CASKDEAYEQYF
D: NA; size: NA; V: TRBV6-5; J: TRBJ1-5; DNA: TGTGCCAGCAGTTACGTCGGGGGGAGTCGCAATCAGCCCCAGCATTTT; CDR3: CASSYVGGSRNQPQHF
D: NA; size: NA; V: TRBV11-3; J: TRBJ2-1; DNA: TGTGCCAGCAGCTCCGCCGATGAGCAGTTCTTC; CDR3: CASSSADEQFF
D: TRBD2; size: few; V: TRBV11-1; J: TRBJ2-1; DNA: TGTGCCAGCAGCTTAGGGATCGGGAGGGCCCTAAACAATGAGCAGTTCTTC; CDR3: CASSLGIGRALNNEQFF
D: NA; size: NA; V: TRBV12-3/TRBV12-4; J: TRBJ1-1; DNA: TGTGCCAGCAGCGGGAACACTGAAGCTTTCTTT; CDR3: CASSGNTEAFF
D: NA; size: NA; V: TRBV15; J: TRBJ1-2; DNA: TGTGCCACTCTAGACAGGACCTTCTATGGCTACACCTTC; CDR3: CATLDRTFYGYTF
D: NA; size: NA; V: TRBV6-1; J: TRBJ2-5; DNA: TGTGCCAGCAGCATGGGGAAGGGGACCCAGTACTTC; CDR3: CASSMGKGTQYF
D: NA; size: NA; V: TRBV2; J: TRBJ1-2; DNA: TGTGCCAGCAGTGAATCGGTGACAGGCTATGGCTACACCTTC; CDR3: CASSESVTGYGYTF
D: NA; size: NA; V: TRBV10-1; J: TRBJ1-5; DNA: TGCGCCAGCAGTGTGCATCCCGATCAGCCCCAGCATTTT; CDR3: CASSVHPDQPQHF
D: NA; size: NA; V: TRBV7-6; J: TRBJ2-7; DNA: TGTGCCAGCAGCTTAGTAGACCGCTACGAGCAGTACTTC; CDR3: CASSLVDRYEQYF
D: TRBD2; size: once; V: TRBV25-1; J: TRBJ2-1; DNA: TGTGCCAGCAGTGAACCGGGGACTAGCGGGAGCAATGAGCAGTTCTTC; CDR3: CASSEPGTSGSNEQFF
D: TRBD1; size: few; V: TRBV25-1; J: TRBJ2-3; DNA: TGTGCCAGCAGTGATACGAGGGGGCGCGAAGATACGCAGTATTTT; CDR3: CASSDTRGREDTQYF
D: NA; size: NA; V: TRBV4-1; J: TRBJ1-2; DNA: TGCGCCAGCAGCCAAGGAGGGGGCTACACCTTC; CDR3: CASSQGGGYTF
D: NA; size: NA; V: TRBV11-3; J: TRBJ2-1; DNA: TGTGCCAGCAGCTTGGACAGTTCCTACAATGAGCAGTTCTTC; CDR3: CASSLDSSYNEQFF
D: TRBD1; size: NA; V: TRBV7-6; J: TRBJ2-6; DNA: TGTGCCAGCAGCCCTCGACAGGGGGTGCTAGCTGGGGCCAACGTCCTGACTTTC; CDR3: CASSPRQGVLAGANVLTF
D: NA; size: NA; V: TRBV10-3; J: TRBJ2-5; DNA: TGTGCCACGCCCGGCTGGGGCAGGGCGCTTCAAGAGACCCAGTACTTC; CDR3: CATPGWGRALQETQYF
D: NA; size: NA; V: TRBV12-3/TRBV12-4; J: TRBJ1-1; DNA: TGTGCCAGCAGTACGAGGGAGAACACTGAAGCTTTCTTT; CDR3: CASSTRENTEAFF
D: TRBD1; size: NA; V: TRBV11-1; J: TRBJ2-7; DNA: TGTGCCAGCAGCTCGAGACAGGGGGTTTACGAGCAGTACTTC; CDR3: CASSSRQGVYEQYF
D: NA; size: NA; V: TRBV11-2; J: TRBJ1-1; DNA: TGTGCCAGCAGCTTAGGAGGGTGGAACACTGAAGCTTTCTTT; CDR3: CASSLGGWNTEAFF
D: NA; size: NA; V: TRBV29-1; J: TRBJ1-2; DNA: TGCAGCGTTGATTTCGAGGGAGATGGCTACACCTTC; CDR3: CSVDFEGDGYTF
D: NA; size: once; V: TRBV11-2; J: TRBJ2-2; DNA: TGTGCCAGCAGCTTCTTACAGGGCGCCGGGGAGCTGTTTTTT; CDR3: CASSFLQGAGELFF
D: NA; size: NA; V: TRBV11-1; J: TRBJ2-1; DNA: TGTGCCAGCAGCACCTTACTTCTAGGGACCCTTTCCTACAATGAGCAGTTCTTC; CDR3: CASSTLLLGTLSYNEQFF
D: NA; size: NA; V: TRBV11-1; J: TRBJ2-1; DNA: TGTGCCAGCAGCTTAACGTACAGCTCCTACAATGAGCAGTTCTTC; CDR3: CASSLTYSSYNEQFF
D: TRBD2; size: NA; V: TRBV13; J: TRBJ2-2; DNA: TGTGCCAGCGAAGCGGGGCCGAACACCGGGGAGCTGTTTTTT; CDR3: CASEAGPNTGELFF
D: NA; size: NA; V: TRBV18; J: TRBJ2-1; DNA: TGTGCCAGCTCACCTACGGGTGGATTTGAGCAGTTCTTC; CDR3: CASSPTGGFEQFF
D: NA; size: NA; V: TRBV29-1; J: TRBJ1-4; DNA: TGCAGCGCCGGGGTGCGGGAAAAACTGTTTTTT; CDR3: CSAGVREKLFF
D: TRBD1; size: NA; V: TRBV6-4; J: TRBJ2-7; DNA: TGTGCCAGCAGCGACACAGGGGACGAGCAGTACTTC; CDR3: CASSDTGDEQYF
D: NA; size: NA; V: TRBV4-1; J: TRBJ1-4; DNA: TGCGCCAGCAGCCCCTACAGGGACGGTGAAAAACTGTTTTTT; CDR3: CASSPYRDGEKLFF
D: NA; size: NA; V: TRBV20-1; J: TRBJ2-5; DNA: TGCAGTGCTAAAGTGGGAGAGACCCAGTACTTC; CDR3: CSAKVGETQYF
D: NA; size: NA; V: TRBV12-3/TRBV12-4; J: TRBJ1-4; DNA: TGTGCCAGCAGACCACCGGGGGATGAAAAACTGTTTTTT; CDR3: CASRPPGDEKLFF
D: NA; size: NA; V: TRBV11-1; J: TRBJ1-1; DNA: TGTGCCAGCAGCCTAAGCCCCGGGTCGGGGGAAGCTTTCTTT; CDR3: CASSLSPGSGEAFF
D: NA; size: few; V: TRBV29-1; J: TRBJ2-7; DNA: TGCAGCGTTGGTGGGGGATTCGGACTCAGCTACGAGCAGTACTTC; CDR3: CSVGGGFGLSYEQYF
D: TRBD1; size: NA; V: TRBV11-1; J: TRBJ2-1; DNA: TGTGCCAGCAGCTTATGGGACAGGGGTCCCAATGAGCAGTTCTTC; CDR3: CASSLWDRGPNEQFF
D: NA; size: NA; V: TRBV29-1; J: TRBJ2-2; DNA: TGCAGCGTCGCCGGGGGCACCGGGGAGCTGTTTTTT; CDR3: CSVAGGTGELFF
D: NA; size: few; V: TRBV2; J: TRBJ1-1; DNA: TGTGCCAGCAGTGAAGGGGGCAACCGGGCCACTGAAGCTTTCTTT; CDR3: CASSEGGNRATEAFF
D: TRBD2; size: NA; V: TRBV9; J: TRBJ2-2; DNA: TGTGCCAGCAGCGTAGGTCCTAGCGGGGGAGGCACCGGGGAGCTGTTTTTT; CDR3: CASSVGPSGGGTGELFF
D: NA; size: NA; V: TRBV29-1; J: TRBJ2-7; DNA: TGCAGCGTACCGGACGCCATAACCTACGAGCAGTACTTC; CDR3: CSVPDAITYEQYF
D: NA; size: NA; V: TRBV29-1; J: TRBJ1-4; DNA: TGCAGCGTTGTGGCGGCAACTAATGAAAAACTGTTTTTT; CDR3: CSVVAATNEKLFF
D: TRBD2; size: NA; V: TRBV6-1; J: TRBJ2-3; DNA: TGTGCCAGCACCCAAACCGCGGGAGGTGGCACAGATACGCAGTATTTT; CDR3: CASTQTAGGGTDTQYF
D: NA; size: NA; V: TRBV7-3; J: TRBJ2-1; DNA: TGTGCCAGCAGTTTAACCTTAGCTCGGGCCTACAATGAGCAGTTCTTC; CDR3: CASSLTLARAYNEQFF
D: NA; size: NA; V: TRBV7-6; J: TRBJ1-5; DNA: TGTGCCAGCAGCCCTCGGACGAATCAGCCCCAGCATTTT; CDR3: CASSPRTNQPQHF
D: TRBD2; size: NA; V: TRBV6-1; J: TRBJ2-1; DNA: TGTGCCAGCAGTGGGACTAGCGGACAAAGCAATGAGCAGTTCTTC; CDR3: CASSGTSGQSNEQFF
D: TRBD1; size: NA; V: TRBV30; J: TRBJ1-2; DNA: TGTGCCTGGAGTGAACAGGGGTATGGCTACACCTTC; CDR3: CAWSEQGYGYTF
D: NA; size: NA; V: TRBV30; J: TRBJ2-2; DNA: TGTGCCTGGAGTAAGACTAAATACACCGGGGAGCTGTTTTTT; CDR3: CAWSKTKYTGELFF
D: NA; size: NA; V: TRBV2; J: TRBJ2-1; DNA: TGTGCCAGCAGTGAAAGGGGGTCCCAAGGGCAGTTCTTC; CDR3: CASSERGSQGQFF
D: NA; size: once; V: TRBV6-4; J: TRBJ2-1; DNA: TGTGCCAGCAGTGACAAGGCGGGCCACAATGAGCAGTTCTTC; CDR3: CASSDKAGHNEQFF
D: TRBD1; size: NA; V: TRBV11-1; J: TRBJ2-1; DNA: TGTGCCAGCAGCTGGGCGGACAGGGACAATGAGCAGTTCTTC; CDR3: CASSWADRDNEQFF
D: NA; size: once; V: TRBV28; J: TRBJ2-7; DNA: TGTGCCAGCACCCTGTCACAGGGAAGCTCCTACGAGCAGTACTTC; CDR3: CASTLSQGSSYEQYF
D: TRBD2; size: NA; V: TRBV6-5; J: TRBJ2-3; DNA: TGTGCCAGCAGTTACGGTGGGCTAGCGGGGGCGGGGGATACGCAGTATTTT; CDR3: CASSYGGLAGAGDTQYF
D: TRBD2; size: NA; V: TRBV6-1; J: TRBJ2-1; DNA: TGTGCCGGATCGGGGGGGTTGGGTGAGCAGTTCTTC; CDR3: CAGSGGLGEQFF
D: NA; size: NA; V: TRBV5-1; J: TRBJ2-3; DNA: TGCGCCAGCAGCTTGGAAGGGAGGCAGGGGGTTCTGCAGTATTTT; CDR3: CASSLEGRQGVLQYF
D: NA; size: NA; V: TRBV9; J: TRBJ2-4; DNA: TGTGCCAGCAGCGCGATCGAGGGAAACATTCAGTACTTC; CDR3: CASSAIEGNIQYF